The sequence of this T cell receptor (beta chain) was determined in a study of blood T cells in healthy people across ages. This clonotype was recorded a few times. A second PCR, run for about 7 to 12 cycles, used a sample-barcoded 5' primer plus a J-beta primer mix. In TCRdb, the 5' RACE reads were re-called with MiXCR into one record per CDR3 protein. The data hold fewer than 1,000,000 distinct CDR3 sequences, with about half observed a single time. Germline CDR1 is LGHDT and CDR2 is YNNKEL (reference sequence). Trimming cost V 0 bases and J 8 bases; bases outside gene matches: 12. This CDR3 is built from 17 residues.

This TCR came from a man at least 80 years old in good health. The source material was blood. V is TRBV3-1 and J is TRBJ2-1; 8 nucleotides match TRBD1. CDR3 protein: CASSQEAGGIWGDEQFF. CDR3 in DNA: TGTGCCAGCAGCCAAGAGGCAGGGGGCATTTGGGGTGATGAGCAGTTCTTC.